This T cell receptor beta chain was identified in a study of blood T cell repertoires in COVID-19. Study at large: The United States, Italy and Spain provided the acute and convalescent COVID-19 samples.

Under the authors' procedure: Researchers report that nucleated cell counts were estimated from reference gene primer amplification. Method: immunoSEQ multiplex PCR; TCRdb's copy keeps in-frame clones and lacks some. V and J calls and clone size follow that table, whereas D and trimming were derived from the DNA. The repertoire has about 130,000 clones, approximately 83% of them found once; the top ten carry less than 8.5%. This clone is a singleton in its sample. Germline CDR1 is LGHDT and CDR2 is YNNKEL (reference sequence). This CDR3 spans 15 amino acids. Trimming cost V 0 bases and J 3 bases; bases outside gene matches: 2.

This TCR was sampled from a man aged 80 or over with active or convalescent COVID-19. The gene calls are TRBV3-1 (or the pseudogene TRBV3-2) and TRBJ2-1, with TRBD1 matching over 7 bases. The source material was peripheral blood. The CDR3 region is CASSQEGQFYNEQFF. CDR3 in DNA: TGTGCCAGCAGCCAAGAGGGACAGTTCTACAATGAGCAGTTCTTC.